The sequence of this TCR beta chain was determined in a study of metastatic and nonmetastatic thyroid tumors (dated by TCRdb to 2020 to 2021). For context, the study as a whole: The researchers compared repertoires between peripheral blood samples and tumor or nodule tissue samples from patients with malignant or benign thyroid disease.

The library was prepared using PCR. Reads for this sample came from an Illumina HiSeq 4000. High-throughput sequencing was used to profile the TCR beta-chain CDR3 region of each patient. Turning to the authors' computational methods: CDR3 differences across clinicopathological groups were used to build a classifier for discriminating distant-metastatic papillary thyroid cancer patients. Repertoire diversity was assessed with the Shannon index, and tumor-blood repertoire similarity with the Morisita-Horn index. TCRdb reworked the public reads: Q25 trimming with fastp, MiXCR clone assembly, productive beta chains retained. The V and J calls follow TCRdb's processing rather than the paper's. This sample lists around 27,000 clones; around 22% were detected once. More than 2% of the sample lies in the top ten. No patient had received any treatment before thyroid surgery. Using T-cell receptor beta sequencing, the study looked back at clinical samples from patients collected from about 2011 to 2019.

Relative to germline, V is 1 base shorter and J is 1 base shorter, with 16 bases between their ends. Including the terminal cysteine and phenylalanine, the CDR3 comprises 17 residues. Solely the CDR3 DNA is kept, with 51 bases framed from the first base. The germline V gene yields MGHRA for CDR1 and YSYEKL for CDR2. General findings and caveats noted by the study authors: In both blood and tumor samples, TCR beta diversity was reported to be significantly higher in malignant tumors than in benign nodules.

This clone was observed at least ten times. The antigen it recognizes is unknown. No base-level quality is on record; no much larger clone is a single base apart. The chain is encoded by TRBV4-1 joined to TRBJ1-1; possibly the D gene is TRBD1, per 5 matching bases. This TCR was recovered from a female donor with papillary thyroid cancer or a benign thyroid nodule (not recorded which). Some clones in this sample may be carry-over from other donors' samples. Sequencing was performed on blood. The CDR3 reads CASSQGGARPANTEAFF. The nucleotide sequence is TGCGCCAGCAGCCAAGGAGGGGCGCGACCCGCGAACACTGAAGCTTTCTTT.